This TCR beta chain was observed in a study of T cells in Graves' hyperthyroidism and ophthalmopathy. Findings of the study overall: Most clonotypes expanded in the thyroid (above 0.001) were also present in blood. Progression to ophthalmopathy was predicted a median of approximately seven months early.

Patients affected by ophthalmopathy presented a Clinical Activity Score of at least 3, a NOSPECS grade of at least 4, and disease duration below 3 months. Patients were excluded because of uncontrolled infection, other autoimmune disease, pregnancy or lactation. Amplification targeted TCR beta CDR3 regions from RNA transcripts. A first-round RT-PCR of the TCR CDR3 used the HTBI primer set. TCRdb recomputed calls from the multiplex PCR reads with MiXCR, one row per CDR3 protein. The sample lists 500,000 to 750,000 distinct CDR3 sequences, approximately 15% occurring once. This clonotype came up many times. Its antigen is unidentified. Germline CDR1 and CDR2: SGHVS and FQNEAQ. The CDR3 totals 17 residues. The ends were cut back, 0 bases at V and 0 bases at J, with 12 bases in the middle.

This TCR derives from a woman between 18 and 29 years old with Graves' ophthalmopathy. The specimen was blood. The V and J genes are TRBV7-8 and TRBJ2-1; tentatively, D is TRBD2 (5 bases). The CDR3 DNA is TGTGCCAGCAGCTTAGCGAAGAGGGCCATCTCCTACAATGAGCAGTTCTTC. The encoded protein is CASSLAKRAISYNEQFF.